The 29 T cell receptor beta chains presented below share a single source sample, sequenced in a study of CD8 T cells in ankylosing spondylitis. MiXCR, run by TCRdb on the 5' RACE reads, gives a single entry per CDR3 protein. Here the sample spans 150,000 or so distinct CDR3 sequences, approximately 9.9% being singletons. The sequencing input was blood, either unsorted or a sorted T cell fraction (not recorded which). These receptors were collected from a female donor with ankylosing spondylitis or in good health (not recorded which).

This clonotype has more than one count but fewer than ten. The chain combines TRBV7-9 with TRBJ2-1; the D gene could be TRBD1 or TRBD2 (5 bases each). The CDR3 length is 16 residues. V was shortened by 5 bases and J by 2 bases, with 16 bases between the two germline ends. The germline gives CDR1 SEHNR, CDR2 FQNEAQ (reference sequence). The CDR3 here is CASSPEGPRPYNEQFF. As DNA, the CDR3 is TGTGCCAGCAGCCCAGAGGGGCCTAGGCCCTACAATGAGCAGTTCTTC.

This clonotype was detected a few times. The rearrangement uses TRBV25-1 and TRBJ2-5; D call uncertain. This CDR3 comprises 13 residues. Germline loops: CDR1 MGHDK, CDR2 SYGVNS. V lost 3 bases, J lost 5 bases, and 10 bases lay in between. The CDR3 DNA sequence: TGTGCCAGCAGTGATCAGCTAAGCGAGACCCAGTACTTC. Its translation is CASSDQLSETQYF.

The V and J genes are TRBV12-3 or TRBV12-4 and TRBJ2-1, with D maybe TRBD2 (7 bases). V lost 6 bases and J 5 bases, leaving 20 bases between the germline ends. The CDR3 is 16 amino acids. This CDR3 is CASSSGPGGGDNEQFF. CDR3 coding DNA: TGTGCCAGCAGCTCTGGCCCGGGGGGCGGTGACAATGAGCAGTTCTTC.

Regarding this clonotype: This could be a read error, since a much larger clone is one nucleotide away. The CDR3 end shows no conserved phenylalanine or tryptophan, and so a read error is likely. The chain carries TRBV7-9 and TRBJ2-7; 8 bases map to TRBD2. V shed 3 bases and J 5 bases; nucleotides not matched to a gene: 9. This CDR3 spans 15 amino acids. Germline CDR1 and CDR2: SEHNR and FQNEAQ (reference sequence). In DNA form, the CDR3 reads TGTGCCAGCAGCTTCTCGAGCGGGAGTGCCCACGAGCAGTACTTA. Translating it yields CASSFSSGSAHEQYL.

This clonotype has only a few counts. CDR3 in DNA: TGTGCCAGCAGCCAGACTAGCGGGATCGGGGAGCTGTTTTTT. It codes for CASSQTSGIGELFF. This chain connects TRBV3-1 to TRBJ2-2; 11 nucleotides line up with TRBD2. V lost 3 bases and J lost 7; bases outside the gene matches: 1. The CDR3 has 14 amino acids. Germline values: CDR1 LGHDT, CDR2 YNNKEL (reference sequence). Looking up the rest from reference TRBV3-1 and TRBJ2-2 gives the full variable domain: DTAVSQTPKYLVTQMGNDKSIKCEQNLGHDTMYWYKQDSKKFLKIMFSYNNKELIINETVPNRFSPKSPDKAHLNLHINSLELGDSAVYFCASSQTSGIGELFFGEGSRLTVL.

This clonotype occurred a few times. The V gene is TRBV4-3, the J gene TRBJ1-2; D call uncertain. The CDR3 length is 15 residues. V was cut by 0 bases and J by 4 bases, with 12 bases left in between. Per the germline V gene, CDR1 is LGHNA and CDR2 is YSLEER. The CDR3 reads CASSQDRTALYGYTF. CDR3 DNA sequence: TGCGCCAGCAGCCAAGATAGAACGGCCCTCTATGGCTACACCTTC.

The chain uses TRBV10-3 and TRBJ2-7; a possible D gene is TRBD1 (6 bases). Germline lookup yields CDR1 ENHRY and CDR2 SYGVKD. The V end lost 0 bases, the J end lost 2 bases, and 14 bases lay between the germline ends. The CDR3 extends over 16 amino acids. The DNA of the CDR3 is TGTGCCATCAGTGAGTCGATAAGGACAGTTCCCTACGAGCAGTACTTC. It encodes CAISESIRTVPYEQYF.

This clonotype was seen only a few times. The CDR3 protein is CASSGRTEKETQYF. In DNA form, the CDR3 reads TGTGCCAGCAGCGGACGGACAGAAAAAGAGACCCAGTACTTC. This rearrangement joins TRBV9 to TRBJ2-5, with D possibly TRBD1 on 6 matching bases. The germline V gene encodes CDR1 SGDLS and CDR2 YYNGEE. The ends were cut back, 3 bases at V and 3 bases at J, with 12 bases in the middle. CDR3 length: 14 amino acids.

The V and J genes are TRBV27 and TRBJ2-5; D gene unclear. V lost 1 base and J 2 bases, leaving 8 bases between the germline ends. The CDR3 is made up of 14 amino acids. CDR1 MNHEY and CDR2 SMNVEV come from the germline V gene (reference sequence). The CDR3 nucleotides read TGTGCCAGCAGTTTATGGGCGGAGCAAGAGACCCAGTACTTC. This codes for CASSLWAEQETQYF.

The CDR3 DNA reads TGTGCCAGCAGCCAAGATAGGGGGGGAGTAATCTCCTACAATGAGCAGTTCTTC. Translating gives CASSQDRGGVISYNEQFF. The chain carries TRBV3-1 and TRBJ2-1; D may be TRBD2 (7 bases). V was pared by 0 bases and J by 0 bases, with 15 bases between. Germline assignment: CDR1 LGHDT and CDR2 YNNKEL (reference sequence). This CDR3 comprises 18 residues.

This clonotype was found a few times. This chain connects TRBV20-1 to TRBJ2-1; 11 bases are a match to TRBD1. Germline CDR1 DFQATT, CDR2 SNEGSKA (reference sequence). V trimming: 0 bases; J trimming: 4 bases; junction bases outside the gene matches: 5. The CDR3 loop spans 16 amino acids. CDR3 bases: TGCAGTGCTAGAGATCTCGGACAGGGGGCTTACAATGAGCAGTTCTTC. The encoded protein is CSARDLGQGAYNEQFF.

This clonotype was picked up a small number of times. A read error may explain this, as a much larger clone is one base away. The final CDR3 position lacks the conserved phenylalanine or tryptophan, pointing to a likely read error. CDR3 sequence: CASSEHLTGSEAFS. In DNA, the CDR3 is TGTGCCAGTAGTGAACATCTTACGGGTTCTGAAGCTTTCTCT. This rearrangement joins TRBV19 to TRBJ1-1; no clear D gene. Trimming cost V 5 bases and J 6 bases, with 16 bases left between them. Germline-derived CDR1 and CDR2 are LNHDA and SQIVND (reference sequence). The CDR3 sequence is 14 residues long.

Ten or more counts support this clonotype. As DNA, the CDR3 is TGTGCCAGCAGCGAACGGTTAAATCAGCCCCAGCATTTT. Translating it yields CASSERLNQPQHF. This chain links TRBV28 with TRBJ1-5; D remains unclear. Between the trimmed V and J ends, which lost 6 bases and 4 bases, there was a span of 10 bases. The CDR3 covers 13 residues. Germline assignment: CDR1 MDHEN and CDR2 SYDVKM.

Ten or more counts support this clonotype. The chain recombines TRBV12-3 or TRBV12-4 with TRBJ1-1, with 7 bases lining up with TRBD1. V was pared by 6 bases and J by 4 bases, with 5 bases of the junction left unmatched. This CDR3 is 13 amino acids long. This chain's CDR3 is CASSAGGVTEAFF. The CDR3, as DNA: TGTGCCAGCAGCGCAGGGGGGGTCACTGAAGCTTTCTTT.

The chain uses TRBV4-3 and TRBJ2-1, with 7 nucleotides matching TRBD2. The CDR3 has 16 amino acids. V was pared by 1 base and J by 6 bases, with 9 bases of the junction left unmatched. Germline V gene data show CDR1 as LGHNA and CDR2 as YSLEER. CDR3 nucleotide sequence: TGCGCCAGCAGCCAAGGCATGCGGGAGAGGTCCAATGAGCAGTTCTTC. Translated: CASSQGMRERSNEQFF.

The V and J genes are TRBV7-2 and TRBJ2-1; D is perhaps TRBD2 (6 bases). Germline V CDR1 and CDR2: SGHTA, FQGNSA. There are 15 residues in the CDR3. The V end lost 4 bases, the J end lost 6 bases, and 16 bases lay between the germline ends. The CDR3 sequence is CASSYIPGLGNEQFF. The CDR3 nucleotides read TGTGCCAGCAGCTATATTCCGGGACTTGGCAATGAGCAGTTCTTC. The variable domain in full, with the rest retrieved from reference TRBV7-2 and TRBJ2-1, is GAGVSQSPSNKVTEKGKDVELRCDPISGHTALYWYRQSLGQGLEFLIYFQGNSAPDKSGLPSDRFSAERTGGSVSTLTIQRTQQEDSAVYLCASSYIPGLGNEQFFGPGTRLTVL.

The V call is TRBV4-3, the J call TRBJ2-1; the match to TRBD2 covers 7 bases. Germline V gene lookup returns CDR1 LGHNA and CDR2 YSLEER. Trimming took 1 base from V and 7 from J; bases not matched to a gene: 7. This CDR3 spans 15 amino acids. Written as DNA, the CDR3 is TGCGCCAGCAGCCAAGCGGGGAGGGCAGGTAATGAGCAGTTCTTC. Encoded protein: CASSQAGRAGNEQFF.

The chain is built from TRBV20-1 and TRBJ2-7, with 7 bases matching TRBD2. CDR1 DFQATT and CDR2 SNEGSKA come from the germline V gene (reference sequence). This CDR3 spans 14 amino acids. The V segment lost 3 bases and the J segment 3 bases; nucleotides outside the gene matches: 8. The CDR3, as DNA: TGCAGTGCTAGGTCGGCGGGAGAGGGCTACGAGCAGTACTTC. Protein sequence: CSARSAGEGYEQYF.

This clonotype appeared a few times. J is TRBJ2-1 and V is TRBV6-1; D is ambiguous. V was trimmed by 1 base and J by 7 bases, leaving 26 bases between them. The CDR3 contains 19 residues. Germline V lookup: CDR1 MNHNS, CDR2 SASEGT. CDR3 in DNA: TGTGCCAGCAGTGAAGAGAGGTGGGGTGGGCTATCGCCCCTGAATGAGCAGTTCTTC. Translation gives CASSEERWGGLSPLNEQFF.

This clonotype has only a few counts. The chain has TRBV20-1 and TRBJ2-1, with 8 bases aligning to TRBD2. This CDR3 spans 15 amino acids. Trimming removed 5 bases from V and 4 bases from J; junction bases left unmatched: 10. The V gene's germline CDR1 is DFQATT and CDR2 SNEGSKA (reference sequence). The CDR3 DNA is TGCAGTGCTCGCCCTTCTGGCGGGAGGTACAATGAGCAGTTCTTC. This translates into CSARPSGGRYNEQFF.

In this sample, this clonotype turned up many times. This chain joins TRBV7-9 and TRBJ2-1; 12 bases line up with TRBD2. Germline-derived CDR1 and CDR2 are SEHNR and FQNEAQ (reference sequence). This CDR3 comprises 15 residues. J was trimmed by 4 bases and V by 4 bases; bases with no gene match: 2. CDR3 amino acids: CASSSGLAGYNEQFF. The CDR3 bases are TGTGCCAGCAGCTCGGGACTAGCGGGTTACAATGAGCAGTTCTTC.

The gene calls are TRBV12-3 or TRBV12-4 and TRBJ1-3, with D hard to call. V lost 2 bases and J lost 6, with 11 bases in between. The CDR3 length is 14 residues. CDR3 nucleotides: TGTGCCAGCAGTTTACCCCAGGTTGAAAACACCATATATTTT. This codes for CASSLPQVENTIYF.

This clonotype was picked up many times. The genes are TRBV6-6 and TRBJ1-1; no firm D call. The CDR3 extends over 13 amino acids. Trimming pared 7 bases from V and 4 bases from J, leaving 13 bases between. The germline V gene has CDR1 MNHNY and CDR2 SVGAGI (reference sequence). CDR3 nucleotides: TGTGCCAGCACCCACGGACTCCGCACTGAAGCTTTCTTT. Translation gives CASTHGLRTEAFF.

Many counts were recorded for this clonotype. This chain uses TRBV5-1 with TRBJ2-7; 8 bases align to TRBD2. The CDR3 consists of 13 residues. Germline loops: CDR1 SGHRS, CDR2 YFSETQ. J was trimmed by 4 bases and V by 2 bases; bases with no gene match: 2. As DNA, the CDR3 is TGCGCCAGCAGCTTACGGGAGGGTTACGAGCAGTACTTC. It yields the protein CASSLREGYEQYF.

There are a few counts of this clonotype. The chain combines TRBV12-3 or TRBV12-4 with TRBJ2-1, with no clear D. The CDR3 is made up of 16 amino acids. The ends were cut back, 1 base at V and 2 bases at J, with 12 bases in the middle. CDR3 sequence (DNA): TGTGCCAGCAGTTTAGGGGCTACGGCCACCTACAATGAGCAGTTCTTC. Its protein is CASSLGATATYNEQFF.

Only a few counts were recorded for this clonotype. The chain is built from TRBV28 and TRBJ1-1; possible D gene TRBD1, 6 bases. V was shortened by 8 bases and J by 0 bases, with 13 bases between the two germline ends. Germline V lookup: CDR1 MDHEN, CDR2 SYDVKM. This CDR3 has 14 amino acids. The CDR3 protein is CASRPRGMNTEAFF. The CDR3 DNA reads as TGTGCCAGCCGCCCCAGGGGAATGAACACTGAAGCTTTCTTT.

This clonotype has ten or more counts. The chain combines TRBV10-3 with TRBJ2-1, with TRBD2 matching 12 bases. Germline V CDR1 and CDR2: ENHRY, SYGVKD. There are 16 residues in the CDR3. Losses at the gene ends were 2 bases for V and 5 bases for J; bases not matched to a gene: 4. The CDR3 nucleotides are TGTGCCATCAGTGAGCGGACTAGCGGGAACCACAATGAGCAGTTCTTC. It specifies CAISERTSGNHNEQFF.

In its sample, this clonotype was seen a few times. The gene calls are TRBV6-1 and TRBJ2-2; D ambiguous. Trimming shortened V by 0 bases and J by 7 bases, and 6 bases separated the two germline ends. Germline-derived CDR1 and CDR2 are MNHNS and SASEGT. The CDR3 is 13 amino acids. The CDR3 sequence: CASSEAYIGELFF. The CDR3 nucleotides read TGTGCCAGCAGTGAAGCTTACATCGGGGAGCTGTTTTTT.

This clonotype was detected many times. The V call is TRBV20-1, the J call TRBJ2-2; D not certain. The CDR3 has 13 amino acids. The germline gives CDR1 DFQATT, CDR2 SNEGSKA (reference sequence). V lost 3 bases to trimming and J lost 1 base, with 6 bases between them. Here the CDR3 reads CSASEQNTGELFF. The CDR3 bases are TGCAGTGCTAGCGAACAGAACACCGGGGAGCTGTTTTTT.